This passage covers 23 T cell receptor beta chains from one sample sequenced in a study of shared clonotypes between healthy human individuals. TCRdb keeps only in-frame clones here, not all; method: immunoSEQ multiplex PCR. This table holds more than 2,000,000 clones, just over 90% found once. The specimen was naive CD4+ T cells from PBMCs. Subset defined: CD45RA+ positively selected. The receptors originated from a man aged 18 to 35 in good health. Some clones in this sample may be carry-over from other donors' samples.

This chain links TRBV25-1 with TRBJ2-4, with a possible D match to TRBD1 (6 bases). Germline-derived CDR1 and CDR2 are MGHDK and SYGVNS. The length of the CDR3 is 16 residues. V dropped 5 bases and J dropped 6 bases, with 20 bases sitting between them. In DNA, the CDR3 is TGTGCCAGCAGTTCCCCGACAGGAGAGGGGTTAAACATTCAGTACTTC. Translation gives CASSSPTGEGLNIQYF.

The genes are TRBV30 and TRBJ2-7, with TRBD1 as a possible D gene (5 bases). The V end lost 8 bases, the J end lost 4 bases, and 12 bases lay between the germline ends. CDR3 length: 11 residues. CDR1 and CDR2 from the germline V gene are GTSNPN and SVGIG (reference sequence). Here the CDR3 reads CAARRGYEQYF. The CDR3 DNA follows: TGTGCCGCTAGAAGGGGATACGAGCAGTACTTC. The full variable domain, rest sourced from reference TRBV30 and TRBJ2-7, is SQTIHQWPATLVQPVGSPLSLECTVEGTSNPNLYWYRQAAGRGLQLLFYSVGIGQISSEVPQNLSASRPQDRQFILSSKKLLLSDSGFYLCAARRGYEQYFGPGTRLTVT.

CDR3 DNA: TGTGCCAGTAGTGAAGGGGGCTTTGGGGCTGAAGCTTTCTTT. Its translation is CASSEGGFGAEAFF. The chain is built from TRBV19 and TRBJ1-1; the match to TRBD1 covers 7 bases. Losses at the gene ends were 5 bases for V and 6 bases for J; bases not matched to a gene: 9. Germline values: CDR1 LNHDA, CDR2 SQIVND (reference sequence). CDR3 length: 14 amino acids.

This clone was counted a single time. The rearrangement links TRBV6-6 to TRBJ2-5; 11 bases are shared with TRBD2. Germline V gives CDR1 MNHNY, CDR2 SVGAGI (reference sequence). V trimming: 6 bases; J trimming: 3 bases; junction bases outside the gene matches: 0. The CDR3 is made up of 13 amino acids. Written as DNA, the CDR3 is TGTGCCAGCAGACTAGCGGGGGAAGAGACCCAGTACTTC. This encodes CASRLAGEETQYF.

The CDR3 sequence is CASSLTGFAENTIYF. The CDR3 nucleotides are TGTGCCAGCAGTTTAACGGGGTTCGCTGAAAACACCATATATTTT. This chain uses TRBV28 with TRBJ1-3; D is undetermined. CDR1 and CDR2 (germline): MDHEN, SYDVKM. The germline V and J ends were trimmed by 2 bases and 6 bases, with 14 bases remaining between them. The CDR3 extends over 15 amino acids.

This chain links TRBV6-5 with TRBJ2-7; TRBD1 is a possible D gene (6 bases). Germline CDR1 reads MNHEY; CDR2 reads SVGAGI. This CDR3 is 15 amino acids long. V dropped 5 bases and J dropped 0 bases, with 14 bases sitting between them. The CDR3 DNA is TGTGCCAGCAGTCACAGGGTCCACAACTCCTACGAGCAGTACTTC. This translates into CASSHRVHNSYEQYF.

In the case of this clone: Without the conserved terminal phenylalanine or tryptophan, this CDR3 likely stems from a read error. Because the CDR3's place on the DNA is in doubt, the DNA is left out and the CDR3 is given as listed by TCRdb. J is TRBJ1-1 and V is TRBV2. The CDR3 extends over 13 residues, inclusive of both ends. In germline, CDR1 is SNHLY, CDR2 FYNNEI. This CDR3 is CASSVGRGVGRNR.

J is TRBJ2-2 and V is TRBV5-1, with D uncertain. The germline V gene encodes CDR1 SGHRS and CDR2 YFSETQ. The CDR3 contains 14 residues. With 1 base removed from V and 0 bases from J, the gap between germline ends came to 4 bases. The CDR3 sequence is CASSLKTNTGELFF. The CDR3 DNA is TGCGCCAGCAGCTTGAAGACGAACACCGGGGAGCTGTTTTTT. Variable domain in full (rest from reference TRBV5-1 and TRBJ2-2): KAGVTQTPRYLIKTRGQQVTLSCSPISGHRSVSWYQQTPGQGLQFLFEYFSETQRNKGNFPGRFSGRQFSNSRSEMNVSTLELGDSALYLCASSLKTNTGELFFGEGSRLTVL.

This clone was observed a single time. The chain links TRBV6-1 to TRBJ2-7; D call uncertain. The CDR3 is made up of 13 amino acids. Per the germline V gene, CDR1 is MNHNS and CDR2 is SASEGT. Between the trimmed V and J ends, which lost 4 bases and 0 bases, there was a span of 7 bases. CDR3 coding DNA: TGTGCCAGCAGTGTCCGACTCTCCTACGAGCAGTACTTC. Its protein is CASSVRLSYEQYF.

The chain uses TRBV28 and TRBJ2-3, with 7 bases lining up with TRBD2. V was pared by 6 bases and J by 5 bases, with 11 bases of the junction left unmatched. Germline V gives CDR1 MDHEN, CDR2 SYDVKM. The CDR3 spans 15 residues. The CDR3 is CASRTPGGSRDTQYF. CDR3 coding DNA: TGTGCCAGCAGGACGCCGGGCGGGAGTAGAGATACGCAGTATTTT.

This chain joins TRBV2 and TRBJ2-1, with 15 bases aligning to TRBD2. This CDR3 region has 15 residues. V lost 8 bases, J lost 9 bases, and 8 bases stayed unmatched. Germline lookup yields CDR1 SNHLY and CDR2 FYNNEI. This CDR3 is CASHSGTSGRLEQFF. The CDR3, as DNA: TGTGCCAGCCACTCCGGGACTAGCGGGAGGCTTGAGCAGTTCTTC.

The CDR3 DNA is TGTGCCAGCAGCGGAGGGACAGGGCAACCACAAGTTTCCGAGCAGTACTTC. It codes for CASSGGTGQPQVSEQYF. This sequence joins TRBV9 and TRBJ2-7, with 9 bases that match TRBD1. Germline trimming cut 3 bases from V and 6 bases from J; bases unmatched to any gene: 16. From germline, CDR1 is SGDLS and CDR2 YYNGEE. The CDR3 loop spans 17 amino acids.

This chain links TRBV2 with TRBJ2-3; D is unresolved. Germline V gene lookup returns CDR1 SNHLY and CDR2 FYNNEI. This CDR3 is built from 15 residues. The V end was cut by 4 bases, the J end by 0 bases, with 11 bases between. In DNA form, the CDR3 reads TGTGCCAGCAGTGTACAGCCCGCTAGCACAGATACGCAGTATTTT. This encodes CASSVQPASTDTQYF. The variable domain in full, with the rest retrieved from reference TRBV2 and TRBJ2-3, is EPEVTQTPSHQVTQMGQEVILRCVPISNHLYFYWYRQILGQKVEFLVSFYNNEISEKSEIFDDQFSVERPDGSNFTLKIRSTKLEDSAMYFCASSVQPASTDTQYFGPGTRLTVL.

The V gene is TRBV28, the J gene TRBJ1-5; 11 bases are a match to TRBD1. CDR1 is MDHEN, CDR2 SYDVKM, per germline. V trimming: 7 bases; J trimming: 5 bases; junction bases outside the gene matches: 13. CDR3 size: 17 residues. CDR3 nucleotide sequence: TGTGCCAGCAATGGGATGTGGGGACAGGGGGGCGATCAGCCCCAGCATTTT. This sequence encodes CASNGMWGQGGDQPQHF.

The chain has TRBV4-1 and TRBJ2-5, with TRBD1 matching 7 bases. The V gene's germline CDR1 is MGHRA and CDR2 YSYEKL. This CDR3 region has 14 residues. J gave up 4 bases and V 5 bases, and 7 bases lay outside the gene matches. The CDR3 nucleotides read TGCGCCAGCAGCGCTTCGGACAGGAGAGAGACCCAGTACTTC. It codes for CASSASDRRETQYF.

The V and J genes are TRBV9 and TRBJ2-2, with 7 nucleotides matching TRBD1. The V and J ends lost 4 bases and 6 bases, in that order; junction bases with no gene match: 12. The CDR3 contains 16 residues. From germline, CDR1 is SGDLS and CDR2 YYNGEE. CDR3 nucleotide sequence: TGTGCCAGCAGCCCCTTAGGGGGCGCGGAGTCCGGGGAGCTGTTTTTT. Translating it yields CASSPLGGAESGELFF.

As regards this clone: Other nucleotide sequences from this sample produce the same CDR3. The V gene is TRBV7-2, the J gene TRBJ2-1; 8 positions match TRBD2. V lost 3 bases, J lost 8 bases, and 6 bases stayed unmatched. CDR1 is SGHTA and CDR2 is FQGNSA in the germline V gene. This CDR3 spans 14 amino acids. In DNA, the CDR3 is TGTGCCAGCAGCTTGGGCACTAGCGGCGATGAGCAGTTCTTC. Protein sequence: CASSLGTSGDEQFF.

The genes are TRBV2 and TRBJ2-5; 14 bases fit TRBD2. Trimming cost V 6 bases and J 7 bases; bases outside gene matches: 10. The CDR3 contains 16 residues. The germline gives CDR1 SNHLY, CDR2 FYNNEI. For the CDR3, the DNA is TGTGCCAGCAGACCTCGACTAGCGGGAGGGCCGGGGACCCAGTACTTC. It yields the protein CASRPRLAGGPGTQYF.

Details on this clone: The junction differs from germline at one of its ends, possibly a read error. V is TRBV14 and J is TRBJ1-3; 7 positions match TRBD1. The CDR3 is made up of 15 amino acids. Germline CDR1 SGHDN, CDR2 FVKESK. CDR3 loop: CASSQGNRGGNTIYF. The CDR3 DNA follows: TGTGCCAGCAGCCAAGGCAACAGGGGTGGAAACACCATATACTTT. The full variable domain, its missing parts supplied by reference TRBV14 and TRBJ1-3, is EAGVTQFPSHSVIEKGQTVTLRCDPISGHDNLYWYRRVMGKEIKFLLHFVKESKQDESGMPNNRFLAERTGGTYSTLKVQPAELEDSGVYFCASSQGNRGGNTIYFGEGSWLTVV.

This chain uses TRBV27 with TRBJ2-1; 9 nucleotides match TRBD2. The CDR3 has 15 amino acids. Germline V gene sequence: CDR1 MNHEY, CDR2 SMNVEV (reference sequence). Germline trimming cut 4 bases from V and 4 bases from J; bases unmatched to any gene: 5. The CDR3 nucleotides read TGTGCCAGCAGTTCGGGGACTAGCCGGTACAATGAGCAGTTCTTC. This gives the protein CASSSGTSRYNEQFF.

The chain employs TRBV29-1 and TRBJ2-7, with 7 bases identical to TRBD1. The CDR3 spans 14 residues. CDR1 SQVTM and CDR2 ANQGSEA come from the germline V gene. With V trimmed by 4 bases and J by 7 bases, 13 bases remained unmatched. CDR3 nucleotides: TGCAGCGTTGGGTTGAGACAGGGACCCTGGGAGCAGTACTTC. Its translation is CSVGLRQGPWEQYF.

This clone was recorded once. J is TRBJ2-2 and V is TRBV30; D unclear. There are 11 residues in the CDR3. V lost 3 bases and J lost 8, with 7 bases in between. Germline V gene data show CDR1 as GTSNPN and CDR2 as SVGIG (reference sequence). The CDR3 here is CAWSSEGELFF. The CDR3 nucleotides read TGTGCCTGGAGCTCGGAGGGGGAGCTGTTTTTT.

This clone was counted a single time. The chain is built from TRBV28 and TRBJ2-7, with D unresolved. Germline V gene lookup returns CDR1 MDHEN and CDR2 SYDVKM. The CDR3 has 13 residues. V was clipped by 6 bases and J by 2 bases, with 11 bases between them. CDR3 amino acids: CASSQVSTYEQYF. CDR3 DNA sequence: TGTGCCAGCAGCCAGGTATCAACCTACGAGCAGTACTTC.